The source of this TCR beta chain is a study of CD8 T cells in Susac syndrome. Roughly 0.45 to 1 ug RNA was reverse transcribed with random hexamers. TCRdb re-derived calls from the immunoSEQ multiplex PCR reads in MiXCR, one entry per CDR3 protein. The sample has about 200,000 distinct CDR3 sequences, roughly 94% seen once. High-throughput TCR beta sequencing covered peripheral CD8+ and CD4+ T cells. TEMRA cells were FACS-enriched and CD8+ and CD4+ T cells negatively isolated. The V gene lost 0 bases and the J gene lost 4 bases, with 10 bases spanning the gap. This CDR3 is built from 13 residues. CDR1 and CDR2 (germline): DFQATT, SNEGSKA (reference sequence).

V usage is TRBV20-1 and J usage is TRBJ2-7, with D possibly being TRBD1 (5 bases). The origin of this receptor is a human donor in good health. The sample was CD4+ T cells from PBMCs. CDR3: CSARDSPGYEQYV. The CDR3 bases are TGCAGTGCTAGAGATTCGCCAGGGTACGAGCAGTACGTC.